The entry below describes one TCR beta chain. Its antigen remains unidentified. The data were obtained in a study of metastatic and nonmetastatic thyroid tumors. TCRdb re-called the PCR reads through MiXCR. The sample shows 35,000 to 40,000 clones, around 30% of them seen only once. No treatment had been given to any patient before thyroid surgery. Overall study results and limits: Reports indicated that malignant thyroid tumors showed significantly higher TCR beta diversity than benign nodules did, in blood and tumor.

This CDR3 comprises 12 residues. Trimming took off 4 bases at V and 9 bases at J, with 10 bases between the two ends. Germline V gene lookup returns CDR1 SEHNR and CDR2 FQNEAQ (reference sequence). V is TRBV7-9 and J is TRBJ2-1; D unclear. The receptor was derived from a male donor with papillary thyroid cancer or a benign thyroid nodule (not recorded which). Some clones in this sample may be carry-over from other donors' samples. Source material: blood. This CDR3 reads CASSSRTVEQFF. CDR3 nucleotides: TGTGCCAGCAGCTCGCGGACGGTTGAGCAGTTCTTC.